These 16 T cell receptor beta chains share one sample of origin, sequenced in a study of CD8 T cells in ankylosing spondylitis. One entry per CDR3 protein, called by TCRdb with MiXCR from the 5' RACE reads. There are 200,000 to 250,000 distinct CDR3 sequences in the sample; 15% to 20% occur only once, and about 44% lies in the top ten. No cognate antigen is known for these TCRs. Study observations and caveats: Seemingly distinctive of ankylosing spondylitis blood was a TCR beta motif formed by eight highly homologous variants.

The sequenced sample consisted of blood, either unsorted or a sorted T cell fraction (not recorded which). These receptor sequences come from a male donor with ankylosing spondylitis.

This clonotype was picked up a small number of times. The gene calls are TRBV6-1 and TRBJ1-2, with TRBD1 as a possible D gene (5 bases). Germline values: CDR1 MNHNS, CDR2 SASEGT. The CDR3 runs to 14 residues. The germline V and J ends were trimmed by 2 bases and 4 bases, with 11 bases remaining between them. The CDR3, as DNA: TGTGCCAGCAGTGAAATGGGACCGCTCTATGGCTACACCTTC. Translation: CASSEMGPLYGYTF.

The table lists this clonotype with a few counts. The chain links TRBV2 to TRBJ2-2; D is ambiguous. Trimming stripped 5 bases from V and 3 bases from J, with 10 bases between. CDR1 is SNHLY, CDR2 FYNNEI, per germline. This CDR3 has 14 amino acids. The CDR3 nucleotides are TGTGCCAGCAGTCCCTCGACTTACACCGGGGAGCTGTTTTTT. Translated, it gives CASSPSTYTGELFF.

Turning to this clonotype: A read error may account for a junction end that differs from germline. The V call is TRBV7-7, the J call TRBJ2-1; D gene unclear. CDR3 length: 17 amino acids. Germline V gives CDR1 SSHAT, CDR2 FNYEAQ (reference sequence). CDR3 in amino acids: CASSLSPGPGSYNEQFF. CDR3 nucleotides: TGTGCTAGCAGCTTATCTCCTGGGCCCGGATCCTACAATGAGCAGTTCTTC.

This clonotype was seen a few times. CDR3 in amino acids: CASSTRTESPKNIQYF. For the CDR3, the DNA is TGTGCCAGCAGCACCAGGACAGAGTCCCCCAAAAACATTCAGTACTTC. This rearrangement joins TRBV7-8 to TRBJ2-4; D perhaps matches TRBD1 (6 bases). This CDR3 has 16 residues. The V end lost 5 bases, the J end lost 2 bases, and 16 bases lay between the germline ends. Germline loops: CDR1 SGHVS, CDR2 FQNEAQ.

This chain connects TRBV4-1 to TRBJ1-2; a possible D gene is TRBD1 (6 bases). CDR3 length: 15 residues. Germline loops: CDR1 MGHRA, CDR2 YSYEKL. Trimming took 5 bases from V and 10 from J, leaving 23 bases between them. Here the CDR3 DNA reads TGCGCCAGCAGCGGAATCAAACAGGGCTGGGGTGACTACACCTTC. This encodes CASSGIKQGWGDYTF.

This clonotype was seen only a few times. This sequence joins TRBV11-2 and TRBJ1-1; D possibly corresponds to TRBD1 (5 bases). The CDR3 length is 14 residues. The germline gives CDR1 SGHAT, CDR2 FQNNGV. Between the trimmed V and J ends, which lost 1 base and 4 bases, there was a span of 10 bases. The CDR3 here is CASSLAQGGTEAFF. CDR3 DNA sequence: TGTGCCAGCAGCTTAGCGCAGGGAGGCACTGAAGCTTTCTTT.

The chain combines TRBV30 with TRBJ2-2, with TRBD1 matching over 7 bases. V lost 5 bases, J lost 5 bases, and 2 bases stayed unmatched. The CDR3 loop spans 12 amino acids. Germline V gene sequence: CDR1 GTSNPN, CDR2 SVGIG (reference sequence). In nucleotides, the CDR3 is TGTGCCTGGGGACAGGCGACCGGGGAGCTGTTTTTT. Translation: CAWGQATGELFF.

At least ten counts were recorded for this clonotype. V gene TRBV5-1 combines with J gene TRBJ1-2; D gene unclear. Trimming cost V 0 bases and J 2 bases, with 8 bases left between them. This CDR3 has 14 residues. Germline V gene sequence: CDR1 SGHRS, CDR2 YFSETQ. DNA for the CDR3: TGCGCCAGCAGCTTGGAACATCGCAACTATGGCTACACCTTC. Its translation is CASSLEHRNYGYTF.

This clonotype was seen only a few times. The chain is built from TRBV11-2 and TRBJ1-5; maybe TRBD1 (5 bases). Trimming took 5 bases from V and 7 from J, leaving 15 bases between them. The CDR3 contains 14 residues. Germline assignment: CDR1 SGHAT and CDR2 FQNNGV. The CDR3 protein is CASSPAVGVQPQHF. The CDR3 region has the DNA TGTGCCAGCAGCCCCGCGGTGGGGGTCCAGCCCCAGCATTTT.

This clonotype was counted between two and nine times. This chain connects TRBV23-1 to TRBJ2-5; D is undetermined. TRBV23-1 is treated as an ORF (open reading frame) with a function not yet certain. V was trimmed by 3 bases and J by 5 bases, leaving 7 bases between them. The length of the CDR3 is 12 residues. CDR3 DNA sequence: TGCGCCAGCAGTCAGGGGTGGGAGACCCAGTACTTC. Translated, it gives CASSQGWETQYF.

This clonotype was recorded many times. The chain joins TRBV12-3 or TRBV12-4 to TRBJ1-4; D is unresolved. With 6 bases removed from V and 3 bases from J, the gap between germline ends came to 17 bases. The CDR3 has 16 amino acids. The CDR3 DNA sequence: TGTGCCAGCAGCTCCTTGCGATGGAGTGCTAATGAAAAACTGTTTTTT. Encoded protein: CASSSLRWSANEKLFF.

This clonotype was recorded a few times. The chain combines TRBV6-5 with TRBJ1-1; no firm D call. Trimming pared 0 bases from V and 6 bases from J, leaving 17 bases between. CDR3 length: 16 amino acids. Germline V gene data show CDR1 as MNHEY and CDR2 as SVGAGI. The CDR3 sequence is CASSYSGRDNRPEAFF. DNA for the CDR3: TGTGCCAGCAGTTACTCCGGCCGTGACAACAGACCTGAAGCTTTCTTT.

The V call is TRBV20-1, the J call TRBJ1-2; D unresolved. Trimming took 6 bases from V and 0 from J, leaving 8 bases between them. CDR1 is DFQATT, CDR2 SNEGSKA, per germline (reference sequence). CDR3 length equals 12 residues. The CDR3 region has the DNA TGCAGTGCGCCCAGTCCTAACTATGGCTACACCTTC. The encoded protein is CSAPSPNYGYTF.

The V and J genes are TRBV7-8 and TRBJ1-2; D unresolved. The CDR3 runs 16 residues. Trimming shortened V by 1 base and J by 2 bases, and 14 bases separated the two germline ends. The germline gives CDR1 SGHVS, CDR2 FQNEAQ. CDR3 DNA sequence: TGTGCCAGCAGCTTAGGGCGGCGGGTAGAGAACTATGGCTACACCTTC. This translates into CASSLGRRVENYGYTF.

The table lists this clonotype with many counts. This chain connects TRBV24-1 to TRBJ2-2; D unclear. V was pared by 1 base and J by 5 bases, with 7 bases between. Germline assignment: CDR1 KGHDR and CDR2 SFDVKD. This CDR3 is built from 14 residues. The CDR3 DNA reads as TGTGCCACCAGTGATTTTTCCGAAACCGGGGAGCTGTTTTTT. Its protein product is CATSDFSETGELFF.

This clonotype showed up many times. The chain combines TRBV29-1 with TRBJ2-7; D ambiguous. The length of the CDR3 is 12 residues. The V gene lost 5 bases and the J gene lost 0 bases, with 8 bases spanning the gap. Germline loops: CDR1 SQVTM, CDR2 ANQGSEA. This CDR3 reads CSVSSDSYEQYF. The DNA of the CDR3 is TGCAGCGTTTCCTCGGACTCCTACGAGCAGTACTTC.